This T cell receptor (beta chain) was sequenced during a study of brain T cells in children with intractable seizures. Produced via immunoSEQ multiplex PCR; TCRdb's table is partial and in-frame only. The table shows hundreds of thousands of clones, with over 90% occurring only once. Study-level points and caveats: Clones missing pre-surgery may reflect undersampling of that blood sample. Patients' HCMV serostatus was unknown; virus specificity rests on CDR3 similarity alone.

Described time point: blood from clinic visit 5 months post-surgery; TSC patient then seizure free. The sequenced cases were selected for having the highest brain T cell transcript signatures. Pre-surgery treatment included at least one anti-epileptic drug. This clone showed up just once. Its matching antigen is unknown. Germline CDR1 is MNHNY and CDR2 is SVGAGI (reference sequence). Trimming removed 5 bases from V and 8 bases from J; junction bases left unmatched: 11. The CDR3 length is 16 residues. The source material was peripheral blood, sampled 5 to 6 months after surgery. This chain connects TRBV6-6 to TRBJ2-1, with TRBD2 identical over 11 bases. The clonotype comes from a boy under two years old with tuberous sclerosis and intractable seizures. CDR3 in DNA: TGTGCCAGCAGTCGAAAACTAGCGGGAGTAGGGTATGAGCAGTTCTTC. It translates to CASSRKLAGVGYEQFF.